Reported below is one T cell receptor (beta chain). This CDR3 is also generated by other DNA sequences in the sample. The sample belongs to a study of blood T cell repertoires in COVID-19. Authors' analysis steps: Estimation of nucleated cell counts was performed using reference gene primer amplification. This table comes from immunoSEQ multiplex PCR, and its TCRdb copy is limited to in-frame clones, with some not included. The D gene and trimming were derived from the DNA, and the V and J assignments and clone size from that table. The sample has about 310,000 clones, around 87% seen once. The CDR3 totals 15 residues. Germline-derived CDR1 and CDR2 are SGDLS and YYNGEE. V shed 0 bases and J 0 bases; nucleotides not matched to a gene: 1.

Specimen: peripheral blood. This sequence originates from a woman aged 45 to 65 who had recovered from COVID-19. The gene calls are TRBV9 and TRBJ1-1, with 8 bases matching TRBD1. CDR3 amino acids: CASSVGTGLNTEAFF. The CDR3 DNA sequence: TGTGCCAGCAGCGTAGGGACAGGGTTGAACACTGAAGCTTTCTTT.